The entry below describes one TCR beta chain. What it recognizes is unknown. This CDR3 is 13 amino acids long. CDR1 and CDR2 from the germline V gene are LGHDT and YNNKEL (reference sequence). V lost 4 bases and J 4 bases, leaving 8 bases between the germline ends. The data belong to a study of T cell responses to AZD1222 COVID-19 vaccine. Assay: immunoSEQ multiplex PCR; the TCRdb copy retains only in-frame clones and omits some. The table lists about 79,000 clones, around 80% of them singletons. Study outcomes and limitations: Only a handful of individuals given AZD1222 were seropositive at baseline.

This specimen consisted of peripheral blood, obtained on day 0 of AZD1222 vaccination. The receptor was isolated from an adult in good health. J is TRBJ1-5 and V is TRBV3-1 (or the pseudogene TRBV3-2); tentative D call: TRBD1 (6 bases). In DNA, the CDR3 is TGTGCCAGCAGCCCCACAGGGAATCAGCCCCAGCATTTT. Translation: CASSPTGNQPQHF.